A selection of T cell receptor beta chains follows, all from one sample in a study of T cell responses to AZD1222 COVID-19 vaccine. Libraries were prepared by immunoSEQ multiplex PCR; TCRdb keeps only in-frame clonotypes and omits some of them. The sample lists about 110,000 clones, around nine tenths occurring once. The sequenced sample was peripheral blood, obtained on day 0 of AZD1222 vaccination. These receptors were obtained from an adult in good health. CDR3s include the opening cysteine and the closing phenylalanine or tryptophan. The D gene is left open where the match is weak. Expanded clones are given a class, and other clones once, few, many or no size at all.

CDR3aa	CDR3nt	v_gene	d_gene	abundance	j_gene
CASSPRAANSPLHF	TGTGCCAGCAGTCCTCGGGCGGCCAATTCACCCCTCCACTTT	TRBV3-1/TRBV3-2	NA	NA	TRBJ1-6
CASSILTGSTGELFF	TGTGCCAGCAGCATACTAACAGGGTCAACCGGGGAGCTGTTTTTT	TRBV7-9	NA	NA	TRBJ2-2
CASTSGDQGAFF	TGTGCCAGCACTTCGGGAGACCAAGGGGCTTTCTTT	TRBV6-5	NA	NA	TRBJ1-1
CASSLGTTADTQYF	TGTGCCAGCAGTCTCGGGACAACCGCAGATACGCAGTATTTT	TRBV6-6	NA	NA	TRBJ2-3
CASSSIRDTVGETQYF	TGTGCCAGCAGTTCTATTCGGGATACGGTGGGAGAGACCCAGTACTTC	TRBV6-2/TRBV6-3	NA	NA	TRBJ2-5
CASSLAGTKETQYF	TGTGCCAGCAGCTTAGCCGGGACCAAAGAGACCCAGTACTTC	TRBV7-6	NA	NA	TRBJ2-5
CASSVQALQASANYGYTF	TGTGCCAGCAGTGTACAAGCCTTACAGGCCTCAGCTAACTATGGCTACACCTTC	TRBV25-1	NA	NA	TRBJ1-2
CASSLAVGGGAYEQYF	TGTGCCAGCAGCTTAGCGGTCGGCGGGGGGGCTTACGAGCAGTACTTC	TRBV7-6	TRBD2	few	TRBJ2-7
CASSPQGFEQFF	TGTGCCAGCAGTCCACAGGGGTTCGAGCAGTTCTTC	TRBV6-2/TRBV6-3	TRBD1	NA	TRBJ2-1
CASSHDDPQGARKPQHF	TGTGCCAGCAGTCACGACGATCCACAGGGGGCAAGGAAGCCCCAGCATTTT	TRBV6-2/TRBV6-3	TRBD1	NA	TRBJ1-5
CASRRHIQDGYTF	TGTGCCAGCCGGAGACATATACAGGACGGCTACACCTTC	TRBV6-5	NA	NA	TRBJ1-2
CASSGSNQPQHF	TGTGCCAGTAGTGGGAGCAATCAGCCCCAGCATTTT	TRBV19	NA	NA	TRBJ1-5
CASRMGPGQPQHF	TGTGCCAGCCGGATGGGGCCCGGGCAGCCCCAGCATTTT	TRBV27	NA	NA	TRBJ1-5
CASSQDPGGSANEQFF	TGTGCCAGCAGCCAAGACCCGGGAGGTTCAGCCAATGAGCAGTTCTTC	TRBV4-2	TRBD2	few	TRBJ2-1
CASSQPVLAGKTGELFF	TGTGCCAGCAGCCAACCAGTACTAGCGGGGAAGACCGGGGAGCTGTTTTTT	TRBV3-1/TRBV3-2	TRBD2	NA	TRBJ2-2
CASSYDREAGELFF	TGTGCCAGCAGCTATGACCGGGAGGCCGGGGAGCTGTTTTTT	TRBV6-2/TRBV6-3	TRBD2	NA	TRBJ2-2
CASSLAPRGDSNYEQYF	TGTGCCAGCAGCTTAGCACCGCGGGGGGACTCCAACTACGAGCAGTACTTC	TRBV11-2	TRBD2	once	TRBJ2-7
CASSLATGNYSPLHF	TGTGCCAGCAGCTTAGCGACAGGGAACTATTCACCCCTCCACTTT	TRBV7-2	TRBD1	NA	TRBJ1-6
CASSQVPSADTQYF	TGCGCCAGCAGCCAAGTCCCCTCGGCTGATACGCAGTATTTT	TRBV4-1	NA	NA	TRBJ2-3
CASSPDLKGARGYTF	TGTGCCAGCAGCCCAGATTTGAAGGGAGCCCGTGGCTACACCTTC	TRBV5-6	NA	NA	TRBJ1-2
CASSLSGTSNTGELFF	TGTGCCAGCAGCTTAAGTGGGACTTCGAACACCGGGGAGCTGTTTTTT	TRBV7-2	NA	NA	TRBJ2-2
CASSLIPGDEQFF	TGTGCCAGCAGTTTAATTCCGGGGGACGAGCAGTTCTTC	TRBV12-3/TRBV12-4	NA	NA	TRBJ2-1
CASSWLSDPSTDTQYF	TGTGCCAGCAGCTGGCTCAGCGACCCTAGCACAGATACGCAGTATTTT	TRBV7-2	NA	once	TRBJ2-3
CASSVDSNNEQFF	TGTGCCAGCAGCGTAGACAGCAACAATGAGCAGTTCTTC	TRBV9	NA	NA	TRBJ2-1
CASSPGGANYGYTF	TGTGCCAGCAGCCCCGGGGGAGCTAACTATGGCTACACCTTC	TRBV6-5	NA	NA	TRBJ1-2
CASRQDRGLNGYTF	TGTGCCAGTAGACAGGACAGGGGGCTGAATGGCTACACCTTC	TRBV19	TRBD1	NA	TRBJ1-2
CASSQEQSDHYGYTF	TGCGCCAGCAGCCAAGAACAGTCAGACCACTATGGCTACACCTTC	TRBV4-1	NA	NA	TRBJ1-2
CASSLQQGANQPQHF	TGTGCCAGCAGCCTACAACAGGGGGCAAATCAGCCCCAGCATTTT	TRBV7-2	TRBD1	NA	TRBJ1-5
CASSYDQNSPLHF	TGTGCCAGCAGTTACGATCAAAATTCACCCCTCCACTTT	TRBV6-5	NA	NA	TRBJ1-6
CSVEETGRPYEQYF	TGCAGCGTTGAAGAGACAGGCCGCCCATACGAGCAGTACTTC	TRBV29-1	NA	few	TRBJ2-7
CASSELAGGPFRDTQYF	TGTGCCAGCAGCGAACTAGCGGGGGGGCCGTTTCGAGATACGCAGTATTTT	TRBV3-1/TRBV3-2	TRBD2	NA	TRBJ2-3
CASSSGAATDTQYF	TGTGCCAGCAGTTCAGGGGCGGCGACAGATACGCAGTATTTT	TRBV6-2/TRBV6-3	NA	NA	TRBJ2-3
CATSRPPWGNTIYF	TGTGCCACCAGCAGGCCTCCGTGGGGGAACACCATATATTTT	TRBV15	NA	once	TRBJ1-3
CASSQDHRGKDYEQYF	TGTGCCAGCAGCCAAGATCACCGGGGGAAAGACTACGAGCAGTACTTC	TRBV3-1/TRBV3-2	NA	NA	TRBJ2-7
CASSLVRNTEAFF	TGTGCCAGCAGTTTGGTACGGAACACTGAAGCTTTCTTT	TRBV12-3/TRBV12-4	NA	NA	TRBJ1-1
CASSQVGWGNLMTIYF	TGTGCCAGCAGCCAAGTCGGATGGGGCAATTTAATGACCATATATTTT	TRBV3-1/TRBV3-2	NA	NA	TRBJ1-3
CASSLVQGTEAFF	TGTGCCAGCAGCTTAGTCCAGGGAACTGAAGCTTTCTTT	TRBV7-2	NA	NA	TRBJ1-1
CATRNVEGYNEQFF	TGTGCCACCCGTAACGTGGAAGGCTACAATGAGCAGTTCTTC	TRBV19	NA	NA	TRBJ2-1
CASSSLVIYEQYF	TGTGCCAGCAGCTCACTAGTGATCTACGAGCAGTACTTC	TRBV5-6	NA	NA	TRBJ2-7
CASSLESNTIYF	TGTGCCAGCAGCTTGGAGTCAAACACCATATATTTT	TRBV5-6	NA	NA	TRBJ1-3
CASSLIGDGYTF	TGTGCCAGCAGCTTAATAGGGGATGGCTACACCTTC	TRBV7-9	NA	NA	TRBJ1-2